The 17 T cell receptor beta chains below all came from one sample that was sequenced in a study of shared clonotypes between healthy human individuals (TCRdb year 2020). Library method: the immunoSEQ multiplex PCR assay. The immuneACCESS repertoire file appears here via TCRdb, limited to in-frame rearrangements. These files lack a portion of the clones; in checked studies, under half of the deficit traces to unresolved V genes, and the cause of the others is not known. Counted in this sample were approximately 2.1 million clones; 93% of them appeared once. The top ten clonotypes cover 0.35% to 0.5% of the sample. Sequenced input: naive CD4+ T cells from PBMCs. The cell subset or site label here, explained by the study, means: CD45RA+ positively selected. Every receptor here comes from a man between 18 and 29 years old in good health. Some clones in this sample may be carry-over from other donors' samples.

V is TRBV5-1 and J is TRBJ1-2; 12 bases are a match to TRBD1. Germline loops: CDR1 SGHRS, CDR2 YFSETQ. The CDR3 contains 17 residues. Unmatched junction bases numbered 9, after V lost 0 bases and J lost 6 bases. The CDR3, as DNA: TGCGCCAGCAGCTTGGTCCGGTCGGGACAGGGGGCCGATGGCTACACCTTC. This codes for CASSLVRSGQGADGYTF.

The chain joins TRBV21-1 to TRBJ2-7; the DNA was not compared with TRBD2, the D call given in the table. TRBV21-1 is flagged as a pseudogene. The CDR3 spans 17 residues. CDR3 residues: CASSKVRGLAGDPEQYF. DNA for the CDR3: TGTGCCAGCAGCAAAGTGCGGGGACTAGCGGGAGACCCCGAGCAGTACTTC.

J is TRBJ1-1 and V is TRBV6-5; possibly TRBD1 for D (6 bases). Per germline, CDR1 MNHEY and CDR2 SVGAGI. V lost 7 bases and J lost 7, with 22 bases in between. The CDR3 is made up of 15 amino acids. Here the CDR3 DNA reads TGTGCCAGCATGTTACAGGGTTTAGCAATACTTGAAGCTTTCTTT. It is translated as CASMLQGLAILEAFF.

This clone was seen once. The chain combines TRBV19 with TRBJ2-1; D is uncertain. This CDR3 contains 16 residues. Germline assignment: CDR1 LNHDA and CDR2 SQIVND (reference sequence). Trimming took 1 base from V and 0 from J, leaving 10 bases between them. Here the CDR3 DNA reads TGTGCCAGTAGTATAGGCACCTCCTTCTCCTACAATGAGCAGTTCTTC. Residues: CASSIGTSFSYNEQFF.

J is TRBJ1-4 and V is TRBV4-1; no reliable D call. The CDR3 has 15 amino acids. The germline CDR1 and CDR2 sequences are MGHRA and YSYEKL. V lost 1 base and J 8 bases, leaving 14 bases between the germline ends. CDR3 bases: TGCGCCAGCAGCCAAGTTTATAGGAGCGACGAAAAACTGTTTTTT. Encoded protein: CASSQVYRSDEKLFF.

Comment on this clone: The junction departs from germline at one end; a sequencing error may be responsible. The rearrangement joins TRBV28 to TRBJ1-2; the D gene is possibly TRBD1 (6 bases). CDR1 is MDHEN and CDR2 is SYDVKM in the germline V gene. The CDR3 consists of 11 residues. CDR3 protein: CASSMYQGPDF. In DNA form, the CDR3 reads TGTGCCAGCAGCATGTATCAGGGGCCTGACTTC.

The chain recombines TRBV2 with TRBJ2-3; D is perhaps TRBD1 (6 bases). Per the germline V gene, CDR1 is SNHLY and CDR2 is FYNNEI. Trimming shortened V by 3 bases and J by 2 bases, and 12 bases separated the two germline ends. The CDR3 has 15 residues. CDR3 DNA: TGTGCCAGCAGTGATAGCCAGGGGCACACAGATACGCAGTATTTT. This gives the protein CASSDSQGHTDTQYF. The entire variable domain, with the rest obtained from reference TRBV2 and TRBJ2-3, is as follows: EPEVTQTPSHQVTQMGQEVILRCVPISNHLYFYWYRQILGQKVEFLVSFYNNEISEKSEIFDDQFSVERPDGSNFTLKIRSTKLEDSAMYFCASSDSQGHTDTQYFGPGTRLTVL.

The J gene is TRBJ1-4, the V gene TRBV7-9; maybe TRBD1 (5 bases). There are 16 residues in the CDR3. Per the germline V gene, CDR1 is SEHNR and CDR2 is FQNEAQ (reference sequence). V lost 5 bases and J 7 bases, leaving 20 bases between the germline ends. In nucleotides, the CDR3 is TGTGCCAGCAGCAAACCTGGGTCAGGGACTGGTGAAAAACTGTTTTTT. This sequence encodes CASSKPGSGTGEKLFF.

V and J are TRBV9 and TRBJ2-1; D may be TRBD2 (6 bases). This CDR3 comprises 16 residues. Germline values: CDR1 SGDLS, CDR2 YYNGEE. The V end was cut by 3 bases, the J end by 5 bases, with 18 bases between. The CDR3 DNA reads TGTGCCAGCAGCGACCCACCGGGACTCAAAAACAATGAGCAGTTCTTC. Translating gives CASSDPPGLKNNEQFF.

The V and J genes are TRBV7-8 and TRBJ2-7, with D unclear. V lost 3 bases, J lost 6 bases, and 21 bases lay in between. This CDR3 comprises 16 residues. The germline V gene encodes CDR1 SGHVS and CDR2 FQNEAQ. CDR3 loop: CASSFQGSPTLREQYF. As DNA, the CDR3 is TGTGCCAGCAGCTTCCAAGGGTCCCCTACTCTACGCGAGCAGTACTTC.

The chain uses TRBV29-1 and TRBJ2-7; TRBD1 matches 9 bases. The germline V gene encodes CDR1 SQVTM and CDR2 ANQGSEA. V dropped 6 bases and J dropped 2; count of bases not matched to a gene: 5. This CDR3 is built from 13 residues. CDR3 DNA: TGCAGCGTGAGACAGGGGGGAACCTACGAGCAGTACTTC. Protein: CSVRQGGTYEQYF.

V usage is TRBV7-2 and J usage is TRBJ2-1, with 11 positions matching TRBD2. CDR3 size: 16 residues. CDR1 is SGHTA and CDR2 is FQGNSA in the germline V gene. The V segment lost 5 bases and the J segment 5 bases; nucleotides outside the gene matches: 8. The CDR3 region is CASSPPGLAGHNEQFF. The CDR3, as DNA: TGTGCCAGCAGCCCACCCGGACTAGCGGGTCACAATGAGCAGTTCTTC. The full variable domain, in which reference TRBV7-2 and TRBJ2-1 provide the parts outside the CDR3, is GAGVSQSPSNKVTEKGKDVELRCDPISGHTALYWYRQSLGQGLEFLIYFQGNSAPDKSGLPSDRFSAERTGGSVSTLTIQRTQQEDSAVYLCASSPPGLAGHNEQFFGPGTRLTVL.

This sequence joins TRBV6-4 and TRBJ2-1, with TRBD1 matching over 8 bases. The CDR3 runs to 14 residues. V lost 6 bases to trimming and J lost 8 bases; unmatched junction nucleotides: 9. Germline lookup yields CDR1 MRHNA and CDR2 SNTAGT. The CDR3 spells CASSVDRDADEQFF. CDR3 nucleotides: TGTGCCAGCAGCGTGGACAGGGACGCCGATGAGCAGTTCTTC.

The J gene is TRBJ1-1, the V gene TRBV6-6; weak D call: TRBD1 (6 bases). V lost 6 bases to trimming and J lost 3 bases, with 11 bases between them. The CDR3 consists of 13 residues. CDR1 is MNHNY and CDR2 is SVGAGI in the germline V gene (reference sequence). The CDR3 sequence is CASSRSGDTEAFF. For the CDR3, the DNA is TGTGCCAGCAGCAGATCAGGGGACACTGAAGCTTTCTTT.

The CDR3 DNA follows: TGTGCCAGCAGCATCGGGACTAGTGGGTACAATGAGCAGTTCTTC. Translating it yields CASSIGTSGYNEQFF. This sequence joins TRBV4-2 and TRBJ2-1; 8 nucleotides agree with TRBD2. V lost 5 bases, J lost 4 bases, and 7 bases stayed unmatched. CDR3 length equals 15 residues. Germline CDR1 and CDR2: LGHNA and YNFKEQ.

CDR3 DNA: TGTGCCAGCAGGCCGGACAGGCTAACGAACACTGAAGCTTTCTTT. This sequence encodes CASRPDRLTNTEAFF. The chain employs TRBV27 and TRBJ1-1; TRBD1 agrees at 7 bases. This CDR3 has 15 amino acids. The germline V gene encodes CDR1 MNHEY and CDR2 SMNVEV (reference sequence). With 6 bases clipped from V and 1 base from J, the junction kept 8 bases outside the gene matches.

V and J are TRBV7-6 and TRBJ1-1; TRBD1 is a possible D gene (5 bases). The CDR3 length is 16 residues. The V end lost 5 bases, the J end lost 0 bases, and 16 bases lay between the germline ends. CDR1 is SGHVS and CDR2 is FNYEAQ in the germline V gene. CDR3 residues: CASSDRDGQLNTEAFF. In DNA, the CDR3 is TGTGCCAGCAGCGACCGGGACGGCCAGTTGAACACTGAAGCTTTCTTT.